These 21 T cell receptor beta chains were all obtained from the same sample, sequenced in a study of OX40 agonist ivuxolimab in advanced cancers. The library was obtained by the immunoSEQ multiplex PCR assay. Imported from immuneACCESS, the table was reduced by TCRdb to in-frame sequences with V and J called. These copies leave out some clones; in studies compared against another copy, an unresolved V gene accounts for under half, and the cause of the remainder is not known. This sample has fewer than 80,000 clones in its table, and 91% of those were observed once. Roughly 5.1% of the sample is in the top ten clones. Here the sequenced sample was CD4+ or CD8+ T cells sorted from blood, taken in a trial of the OX40 agonist ivuxolimab. Source of these receptors: an adult with an advanced solid tumor such as melanoma, head and neck, liver or kidney cancer.

The chain carries TRBV19 and TRBJ2-5; D uncertain. The CDR3 consists of 14 residues. CDR1 is LNHDA and CDR2 is SQIVND in the germline V gene (reference sequence). Between the trimmed V and J ends, which lost 5 bases and 4 bases, there was a span of 14 bases. CDR3 in amino acids: CASSGAGTRETQYF. The CDR3 DNA follows: TGTGCCAGTAGTGGTGCAGGCACCCGAGAGACCCAGTACTTC.

The J gene is TRBJ2-2, the V gene TRBV7-2, with D hard to call. The CDR3 is made up of 13 amino acids. The germline V gene has CDR1 SGHTA and CDR2 FQGNSA. V was clipped by 5 bases and J by 7 bases, with 11 bases between them. The CDR3 spells CASSPQYGGELFF. DNA of the CDR3: TGTGCCAGCAGCCCCCAATACGGCGGGGAGCTGTTTTTT.

This sequence joins TRBV7-3 and TRBJ1-5; D gene unclear. The V and J ends lost 0 bases and 0 bases respectively, with 12 bases between them. Germline V gene lookup returns CDR1 SGHTA and CDR2 FQGTGA. This CDR3 is built from 17 residues. The CDR3 region is CASSLTDWKNSNQPQHF. CDR3 DNA sequence: TGTGCCAGCAGCTTAACGGACTGGAAGAATAGCAATCAGCCCCAGCATTTT.

The rearrangement uses TRBV15 and TRBJ2-7, with 15 bases matching TRBD2. V was clipped by 1 base and J by 7 bases; unmatched bases: 11. The CDR3 contains 18 residues. The germline V gene has CDR1 LNHNV and CDR2 YYDKDF (reference sequence). The CDR3: CATSRVVGTSGRPREQYF. CDR3 DNA sequence: TGTGCCACCAGCAGAGTGGTGGGGACTAGCGGGAGGCCACGGGAGCAGTACTTC.

The chain has TRBV7-8 and TRBJ2-7; 13 bases are a match to TRBD2. The CDR3 loop spans 22 amino acids. J lost 0 bases, V lost 0 bases, and 17 bases had no gene match. CDR1 is SGHVS and CDR2 is FQNEAQ in the germline V gene. CDR3 sequence reads: CASSLALGLAGRIDRSSYEQYF. The CDR3 coding sequence is TGTGCCAGCAGCTTAGCCCTGGGACTAGCGGGGCGAATAGACCGGAGCTCCTACGAGCAGTACTTC.

A few counts support this clone. The V call is TRBV29-1, the J call TRBJ1-1; D remains ambiguous. The germline gives CDR1 SQVTM, CDR2 ANQGSEA. This CDR3 has 13 amino acids. V was shortened by 8 bases and J by 3 bases, with 16 bases between the two germline ends. The CDR3 coding sequence is TGCAGCTCAGCTCCCCGGCGGGACACTGAAGCTTTCTTT. Protein sequence: CSSAPRRDTEAFF. Based on the CDR3 plus reference TRBV29-1 and TRBJ1-1, the full variable domain is SAVISQKPSRDICQRGTSLTIQCQVDSQVTMMFWYRQQPGQSLTLIATANQGSEATYESGFVIDKFPISRPNLTFSTLTVSNMSPEDSSIYLCSSAPRRDTEAFFGQGTRLTVV.

The V call is TRBV18, the J call TRBJ2-3, with D uncertain. CDR3 size: 16 residues. Germline CDR1 and CDR2: KGHSH and LQKENI. Trimming stripped 6 bases from V and 0 bases from J, with 16 bases between. Here the CDR3 DNA reads TGTGCCAGCTCGCCCTACTTAGGGCCTAGCACAGATACGCAGTATTTT. Translated, it gives CASSPYLGPSTDTQYF.

This clone has just one count. This chain connects TRBV5-1 to TRBJ2-4, with TRBD2 matching over 7 bases. Per germline, CDR1 SGHRS and CDR2 YFSETQ. J gave up 2 bases and V 4 bases, and 24 bases lay outside the gene matches. The CDR3 extends over 21 amino acids. CDR3 in amino acids: CASSPLDVGGERVFPKNIQYF. The CDR3 DNA is TGCGCCAGCAGCCCCCTCGATGTTGGGGGGGAAAGGGTCTTCCCCAAAAACATTCAGTACTTC.

The chain uses TRBV30 and TRBJ2-7, with D uncertain. Per germline, CDR1 GTSNPN and CDR2 SVGIG (reference sequence). CDR3 size: 14 residues. V shed 0 bases and J shed 0 bases, with 9 bases lying between them. The CDR3 DNA is TGTGCCTGGAGTGTACGGAGCGTCTCCTACGAGCAGTACTTC. Translating it yields CAWSVRSVSYEQYF. Based on the CDR3 plus reference TRBV30 and TRBJ2-7, the full variable domain is SQTIHQWPATLVQPVGSPLSLECTVEGTSNPNLYWYRQAAGRGLQLLFYSVGIGQISSEVPQNLSASRPQDRQFILSSKKLLLSDSGFYLCAWSVRSVSYEQYFGPGTRLTVT.

This chain connects TRBV7-9 to TRBJ1-1; no clear D gene. The CDR3 runs 13 residues. The ends were cut back, 3 bases at V and 0 bases at J, with 5 bases in the middle. Germline CDR1 is SEHNR and CDR2 is FQNEAQ (reference sequence). The DNA for the CDR3 is TGTGCCAGCAGCTTTAACCTGAACACTGAAGCTTTCTTT. Its protein is CASSFNLNTEAFF.

The chain has TRBV11-1 and TRBJ2-1, with TRBD2 matching 10 bases. The junction had 13 bases not matched to a gene; V was cut back by 7 bases and J by 10 bases. Germline CDR1 SGHAT, CDR2 FQDESV (reference sequence). This CDR3 has 15 amino acids. This CDR3 reads CASTLEASGREEQFF. The DNA for the CDR3 is TGTGCCAGCACCCTAGAGGCTAGCGGGAGAGAGGAGCAGTTCTTC. The complete variable domain, with remaining parts taken from reference TRBV11-1 and TRBJ2-1, reads EAEVAQSPRYKITEKSQAVAFWCDPISGHATLYWYRQILGQGPELLVQFQDESVVDDSQLPKDRFSAERLKGVDSTLKIQPAELGDSAMYLCASTLEASGREEQFFGPGTRLTVL.

This clone was recorded only once. The chain combines TRBV19 with TRBJ2-5; no reliable D call. Germline V CDR1 and CDR2: LNHDA, SQIVND (reference sequence). Trimming pared 4 bases from V and 5 bases from J, leaving 11 bases between. The CDR3 totals 13 residues. CDR3 sequence (DNA): TGTGCCAGTAGTAAACCCCCGGTGGAGACCCAGTACTTC. Translated, it gives CASSKPPVETQYF.

J is TRBJ1-5 and V is TRBV5-1, with 9 bases identical to TRBD1. This CDR3 is 15 amino acids long. The V and J ends lost 4 bases and 7 bases, in that order; junction bases with no gene match: 9. Germline lookup yields CDR1 SGHRS and CDR2 YFSETQ. The CDR3 DNA reads TGCGCCAGCAGCCTGGACAGGGGCCTTAGGCAGCCCCAGCATTTT. This encodes CASSLDRGLRQPQHF.

The chain has TRBV29-1 and TRBJ2-1, with 9 bases that match TRBD1. The germline V gene encodes CDR1 SQVTM and CDR2 ANQGSEA. Trimming at V came to 6 bases and at J to 5 bases, leaving 8 bases not matched to a gene. The CDR3 is 14 residues long. The CDR3 region is CSVDRDREDNEQFF. The CDR3 nucleotides read TGCAGCGTGGACCGGGACAGGGAGGACAATGAGCAGTTCTTC.

This chain uses TRBV6-1 with TRBJ2-7; TRBD1 is a possible D gene (6 bases). The CDR3 covers 17 residues. The germline V and J ends were trimmed by 3 bases and 2 bases, with 20 bases remaining between them. Per germline, CDR1 MNHNS and CDR2 SASEGT. The CDR3 DNA reads TGTGCCAGCAGTGATCAGGGGTTGAGCGGTCCCACCTACGAGCAGTACTTC. This sequence encodes CASSDQGLSGPTYEQYF.

V usage is TRBV6-5 and J usage is TRBJ2-3; D perhaps matches TRBD2 (6 bases). The CDR3 is 15 amino acids. Germline-derived CDR1 and CDR2 are MNHEY and SVGAGI. Trimming removed 3 bases at V and 2 bases at J, with 12 bases between. As DNA, the CDR3 is TGTGCCAGCAGTTATTCCGGGAGTAACACAGATACGCAGTATTTT. This sequence encodes CASSYSGSNTDTQYF.

This clone occurred once. The chain carries TRBV27 and TRBJ2-7; 9 bases align to TRBD2. V shed 0 bases, J shed 3 bases, and the junction held 6 bases outside the gene matches. Germline V gives CDR1 MNHEY, CDR2 SMNVEV (reference sequence). The CDR3 extends over 16 amino acids. CDR3 in DNA: TGTGCCAGCAGTTTATCCCTCGGCGGGGGGGACTACGAGCAGTACTTC. It codes for CASSLSLGGGDYEQYF.

This chain joins TRBV5-1 and TRBJ2-1; D is ambiguous. The V and J ends lost 2 bases and 7 bases respectively, with 13 bases between them. Germline CDR1 is SGHRS and CDR2 is YFSETQ. The CDR3 runs 14 residues. This CDR3 reads CASSFRAQSNEQFF. CDR3 coding DNA: TGCGCCAGCAGCTTCCGGGCTCAATCGAATGAGCAGTTCTTC.

This chain joins TRBV10-2 and TRBJ1-2; D is unclear. CDR3 length equals 13 residues. Germline loops: CDR1 WSHSY, CDR2 SAAADI. V lost 2 bases, J lost 4 bases, and 8 bases lay in between. The CDR3 region is CASSEEGFYGYTF. In DNA form, the CDR3 reads TGCGCCAGCAGTGAGGAGGGATTCTATGGCTACACCTTC.

J is TRBJ2-3 and V is TRBV5-1; possible D gene TRBD2, 6 bases. Deletions cut 4 bases from V and 0 bases from J, with 15 bases between. Germline CDR1 is SGHRS and CDR2 is YFSETQ. This CDR3 contains 16 residues. CDR3 in DNA: TGCGCCAGCAGCCCGGGACTCCTATCTAGCACAGATACGCAGTATTTT. It codes for CASSPGLLSSTDTQYF. Filled out from reference TRBV5-1 and TRBJ2-3, the complete variable domain reads KAGVTQTPRYLIKTRGQQVTLSCSPISGHRSVSWYQQTPGQGLQFLFEYFSETQRNKGNFPGRFSGRQFSNSRSEMNVSTLELGDSALYLCASSPGLLSSTDTQYFGPGTRLTVL.

The J gene is TRBJ2-7, the V gene TRBV7-9; D is uncertain. CDR3 size: 14 residues. Looked up from germline, CDR1 is SEHNR and CDR2 is FQNEAQ (reference sequence). V was shortened by 3 bases and J by 0 bases, with 9 bases between the two germline ends. The CDR3 spells CASSFGTLSYEQYF. The CDR3 DNA is TGTGCCAGCAGCTTTGGCACCCTCTCCTACGAGCAGTACTTC.